These 9 T cell receptor beta chains came from one sample sequenced in a study of control samples from healthy donors and cancer patients. TCRdb's table, derived via immunoSEQ multiplex PCR, lists solely in-frame clones and lacks some. The sample lists 52,000 or so clones; approximately 94% were seen once. Source material: blood. The origin of the receptors is a man aged 30 to 39 in good health.

This chain joins TRBV15 and TRBJ2-7; D is tentatively TRBD1 or TRBD2 (6 bases each). V shed 3 bases and J shed 6 bases, with 21 bases lying between them. The CDR3 totals 16 residues. Germline V CDR1 and CDR2: LNHNV, YYDKDF (reference sequence). The CDR3: CATSRGSGALVFEQYF. For the CDR3, the DNA is TGTGCCACCAGCAGGGGATCGGGGGCATTGGTTTTCGAGCAGTACTTC.

The rearrangement uses TRBV6-4 and TRBJ1-3; no clear D gene. With 10 bases removed from V and 3 bases from J, the gap between germline ends came to 13 bases. The CDR3 length is 13 residues. The germline V gene has CDR1 MRHNA and CDR2 SNTAGT. The CDR3: CAKSRKGGNTIYF. The CDR3, as DNA: TGTGCCAAAAGCCGAAAAGGTGGAAACACCATATATTTT.

The chain joins TRBV19 to TRBJ2-5; D remains ambiguous. Germline V gene sequence: CDR1 LNHDA, CDR2 SQIVND (reference sequence). CDR3 length: 14 residues. Deletions cut 3 bases from V and 3 bases from J, with 11 bases between. CDR3 amino acids: CASSIGAEEETQYF. CDR3 sequence (DNA): TGTGCCAGTAGTATTGGCGCAGAAGAAGAGACCCAGTACTTC. The full variable domain, rest sourced from reference TRBV19 and TRBJ2-5, is DGGITQSPKYLFRKEGQNVTLSCEQNLNHDAMYWYRQDPGQGLRLIYYSQIVNDFQKGDIAEGYSVSREKKESFPLTVTSAQKNPTAFYLCASSIGAEEETQYFGPGTRLLVL.

This rearrangement joins TRBV11-2 to TRBJ2-5; a possible D gene is TRBD2 (5 bases). CDR3 size: 15 residues. V was pared by 1 base and J by 1 base, with 10 bases between. The germline V gene has CDR1 SGHAT and CDR2 FQNNGV. CDR3 loop: CASSLVASRQETQYF. In DNA form, the CDR3 reads TGTGCCAGCAGCTTAGTGGCTAGCCGCCAAGAGACCCAGTACTTC.

This CDR3 is CASSPSLSGGADTQYF. The CDR3 DNA reads TGTGCCAGCAGCCCAAGTCTCAGCGGGGGCGCAGATACGCAGTATTTT. J is TRBJ2-3 and V is TRBV9; 8 positions match TRBD2. The CDR3 consists of 16 residues. Per germline, CDR1 SGDLS and CDR2 YYNGEE. V lost 4 bases to trimming and J lost 4 bases; unmatched junction nucleotides: 11.

The chain employs TRBV3-1 (or the pseudogene TRBV3-2) and TRBJ2-7; possibly TRBD1 or TRBD2 for D (5 bases each). This CDR3 is 15 amino acids long. V was cut by 3 bases and J by 6 bases, with 18 bases left in between. CDR1 and CDR2 (germline): LGHDT, YNNKEL (reference sequence). The CDR3: CASSQGRLGTSEQYF. CDR3 nucleotides: TGTGCCAGCAGCCAGGGAAGGCTCGGGACCAGCGAGCAGTACTTC.

The rearrangement joins TRBV10-1 to TRBJ2-3, with D possibly matching TRBD2 (6 bases). This CDR3 is 15 amino acids long. V dropped 2 bases and J dropped 4 bases, with 13 bases sitting between them. The V gene's germline CDR1 is WNHNN and CDR2 SYGVQD (reference sequence). The CDR3 DNA reads TGCGCCAGCAGTGAGGGTTACCGGGAGTCAGATACGCAGTATTTT. Its protein is CASSEGYRESDTQYF.

V is TRBV28 and J is TRBJ1-2; D is possibly TRBD1 (6 bases). CDR3 size: 13 residues. V gave up 6 bases and J gave up 2 bases, with 10 bases separating them. Germline V gives CDR1 MDHEN, CDR2 SYDVKM. CDR3 region: CASSFGQNYGYTF. For the CDR3, the DNA is TGTGCCAGCAGCTTTGGACAGAACTATGGCTACACCTTC.

The chain is built from TRBV2 and TRBJ2-2, with D uncertain. V lost 3 bases and J lost 7, with 9 bases in between. This CDR3 comprises 13 residues. Germline V gives CDR1 SNHLY, CDR2 FYNNEI. This chain's CDR3 is CASSDSPRGELFF. The CDR3 DNA reads as TGTGCCAGCAGTGACTCACCCCGCGGGGAGCTGTTTTTT.